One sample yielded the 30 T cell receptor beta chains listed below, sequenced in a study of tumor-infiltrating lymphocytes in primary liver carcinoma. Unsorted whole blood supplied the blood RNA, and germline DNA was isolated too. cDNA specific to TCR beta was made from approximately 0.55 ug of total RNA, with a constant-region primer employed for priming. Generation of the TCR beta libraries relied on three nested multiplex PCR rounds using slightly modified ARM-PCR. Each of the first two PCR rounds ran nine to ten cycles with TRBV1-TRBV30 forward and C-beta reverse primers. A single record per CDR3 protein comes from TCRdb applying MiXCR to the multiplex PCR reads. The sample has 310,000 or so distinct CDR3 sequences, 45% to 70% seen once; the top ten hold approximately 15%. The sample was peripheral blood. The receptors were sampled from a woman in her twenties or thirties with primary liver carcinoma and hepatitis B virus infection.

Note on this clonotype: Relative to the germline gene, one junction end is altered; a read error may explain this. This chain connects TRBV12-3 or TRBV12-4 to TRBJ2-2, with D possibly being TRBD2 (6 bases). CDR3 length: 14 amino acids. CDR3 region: CASSLGVAARELYF. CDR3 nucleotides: TGTGCCAGCAGTTTGGGGGTAGCCGCCCGGGAGCTGTATTTT.

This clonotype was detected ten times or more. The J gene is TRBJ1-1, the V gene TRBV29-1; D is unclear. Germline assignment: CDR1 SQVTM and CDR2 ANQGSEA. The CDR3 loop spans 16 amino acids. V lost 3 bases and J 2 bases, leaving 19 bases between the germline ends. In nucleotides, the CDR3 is TGCAGCGTTGATAAAGGCCCCGGACGGACCAACACTGAAGCTTTCTTT. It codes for CSVDKGPGRTNTEAFF.

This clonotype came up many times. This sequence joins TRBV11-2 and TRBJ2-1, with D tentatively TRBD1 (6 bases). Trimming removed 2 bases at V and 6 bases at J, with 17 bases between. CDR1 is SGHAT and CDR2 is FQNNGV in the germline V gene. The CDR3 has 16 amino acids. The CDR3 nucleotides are TGTGCCAGCAGCTTACAAGTAGGGCAGGGGAGCAATGAGCAGTTCTTC. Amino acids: CASSLQVGQGSNEQFF. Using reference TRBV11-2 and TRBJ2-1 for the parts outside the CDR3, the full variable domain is EAGVAQSPRYKIIEKRQSVAFWCNPISGHATLYWYQQILGQGPKLLIQFQNNGVVDDSQLPKDRFSAERLKGVDSTLKIQPAKLEDSAVYLCASSLQVGQGSNEQFFGPGTRLTVL.

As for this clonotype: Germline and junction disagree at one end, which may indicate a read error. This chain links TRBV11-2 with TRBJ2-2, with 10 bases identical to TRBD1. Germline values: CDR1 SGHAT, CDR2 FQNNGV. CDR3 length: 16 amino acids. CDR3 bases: TGTGCCTGTAGTCCCAGACAGGGGGCGAACACGGGGGAGCTGTTTTTT. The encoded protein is CACSPRQGANTGELFF.

CDR3 amino acids: CASSLGTTNTGELFF. Here the CDR3 DNA reads TGCGCCAGCAGCTTGGGTACGACGAACACCGGGGAGCTGTTTTTT. The chain employs TRBV5-1 and TRBJ2-2; D not certain. The CDR3 is made up of 15 amino acids. In germline, CDR1 is SGHRS, CDR2 YFSETQ. V lost 0 bases to trimming and J lost 0 bases, with 6 bases between them.

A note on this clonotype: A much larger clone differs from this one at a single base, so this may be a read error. The CDR3 DNA sequence: TGTGCCAGCAGGACCGAGACAGAGGCTGAAAAACTGTTTTTT. Its translation is CASRTETEAEKLFF. V and J are TRBV12-3 or TRBV12-4 and TRBJ1-4; possibly TRBD1 for D (5 bases). V lost 6 bases and J lost 7, with 15 bases in between. The CDR3 loop spans 14 amino acids.

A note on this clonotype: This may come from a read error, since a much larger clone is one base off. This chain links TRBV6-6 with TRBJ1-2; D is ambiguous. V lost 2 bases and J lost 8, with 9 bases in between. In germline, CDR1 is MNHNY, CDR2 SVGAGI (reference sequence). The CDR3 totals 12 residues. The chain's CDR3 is CASSYMLEGYTF. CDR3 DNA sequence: TGTGCCAGCAGTTACATGTTAGAGGGCTACACCTTC.

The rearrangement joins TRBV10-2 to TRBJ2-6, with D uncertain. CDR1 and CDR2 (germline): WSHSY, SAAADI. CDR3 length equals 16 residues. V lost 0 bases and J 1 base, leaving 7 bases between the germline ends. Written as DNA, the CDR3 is TGCGCCAGCAGTGAGTCGAAGGGTTCTGGGGCCAACGTCCTGACTTTC. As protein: CASSESKGSGANVLTF.

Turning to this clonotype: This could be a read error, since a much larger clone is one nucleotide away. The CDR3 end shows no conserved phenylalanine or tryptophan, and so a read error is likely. This CDR3 reads CSVPGGGFEQYY. For the CDR3, the DNA is TGCAGCGTGCCTGGAGGGGGTTTCGAGCAGTACTAC. The chain has TRBV29-1 and TRBJ2-7; either TRBD1 or TRBD2 may supply D (6 bases each). The germline V and J ends were trimmed by 6 bases and 6 bases, with 15 bases remaining between them. Germline CDR1 reads SQVTM; CDR2 reads ANQGSEA. This CDR3 has 12 amino acids.

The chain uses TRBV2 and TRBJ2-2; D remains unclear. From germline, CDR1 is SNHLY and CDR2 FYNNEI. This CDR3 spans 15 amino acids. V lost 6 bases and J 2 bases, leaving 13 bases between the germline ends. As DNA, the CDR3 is TGTGCCAGCAGGATATCACGGGCAAACACCGGGGAGCTGTTTTTT. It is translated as CASRISRANTGELFF. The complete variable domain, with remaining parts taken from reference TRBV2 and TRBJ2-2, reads EPEVTQTPSHQVTQMGQEVILRCVPISNHLYFYWYRQILGQKVEFLVSFYNNEISEKSEIFDDQFSVERPDGSNFTLKIRSTKLEDSAMYFCASRISRANTGELFFGEGSRLTVL.

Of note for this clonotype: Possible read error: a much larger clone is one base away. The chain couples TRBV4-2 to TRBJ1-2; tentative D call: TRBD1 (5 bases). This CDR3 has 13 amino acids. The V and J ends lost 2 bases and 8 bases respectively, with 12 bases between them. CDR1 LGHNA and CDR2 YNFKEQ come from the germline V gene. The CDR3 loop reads CASSQREGVGYTF. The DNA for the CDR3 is TGTGCCAGCAGCCAACGGGAAGGGGTAGGCTACACCTTC.

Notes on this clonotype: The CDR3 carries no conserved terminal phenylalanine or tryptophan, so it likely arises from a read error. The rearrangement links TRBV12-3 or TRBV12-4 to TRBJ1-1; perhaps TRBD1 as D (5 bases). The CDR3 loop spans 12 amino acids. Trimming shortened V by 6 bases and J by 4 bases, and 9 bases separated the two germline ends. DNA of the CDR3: TGTGCCAGCAGAAGACAGATCACTGAAGCTTTCCTT. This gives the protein CASRRQITEAFL.

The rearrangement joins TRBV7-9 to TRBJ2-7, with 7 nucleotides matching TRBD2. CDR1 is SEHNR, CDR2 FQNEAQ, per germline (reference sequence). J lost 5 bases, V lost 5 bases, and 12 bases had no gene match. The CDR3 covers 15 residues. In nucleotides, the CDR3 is TGTGCCAGCAGCGCGTACTCCGGGACTAAAGACGAGCAGTACTTC. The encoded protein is CASSAYSGTKDEQYF.

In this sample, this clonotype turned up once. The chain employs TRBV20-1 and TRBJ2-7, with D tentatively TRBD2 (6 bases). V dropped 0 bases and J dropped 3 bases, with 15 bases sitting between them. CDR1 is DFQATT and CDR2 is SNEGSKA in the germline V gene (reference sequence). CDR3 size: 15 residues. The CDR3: CSARDGGAGNYEQYF. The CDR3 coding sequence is TGCAGTGCTAGAGATGGAGGGGCGGGAAACTACGAGCAGTACTTC.

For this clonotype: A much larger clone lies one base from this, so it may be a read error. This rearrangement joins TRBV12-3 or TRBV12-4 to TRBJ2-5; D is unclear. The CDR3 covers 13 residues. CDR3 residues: CDSSSGPGETQYF. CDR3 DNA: TGTGACAGCAGCTCCGGTCCCGGGGAGACCCAGTACTTC.

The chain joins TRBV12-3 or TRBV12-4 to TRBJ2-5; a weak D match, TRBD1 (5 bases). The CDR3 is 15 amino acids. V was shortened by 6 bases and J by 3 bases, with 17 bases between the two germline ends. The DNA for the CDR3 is TGTGCCAGCAGCTCCCCGGACAAGGGGAAAGAGACCCAGTACTTC. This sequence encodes CASSSPDKGKETQYF.

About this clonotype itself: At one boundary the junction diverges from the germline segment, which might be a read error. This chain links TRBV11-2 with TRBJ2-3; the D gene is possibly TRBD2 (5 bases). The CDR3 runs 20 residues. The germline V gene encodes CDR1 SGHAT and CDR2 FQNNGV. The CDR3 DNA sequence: TGTGCCAGCAGCTACCGCTGTAAAGGAGTTGCAATAGGCGGGCACAGATACGCAGTATTT. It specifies CASSYRCKGVAIGGHRYAVF.

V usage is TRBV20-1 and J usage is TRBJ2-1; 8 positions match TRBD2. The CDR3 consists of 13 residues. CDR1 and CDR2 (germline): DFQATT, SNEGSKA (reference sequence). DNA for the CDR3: TGCAGATCCACTAGCGGAGAGAACAATGAGCAGTTCTTC. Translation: CRSTSGENNEQFF.

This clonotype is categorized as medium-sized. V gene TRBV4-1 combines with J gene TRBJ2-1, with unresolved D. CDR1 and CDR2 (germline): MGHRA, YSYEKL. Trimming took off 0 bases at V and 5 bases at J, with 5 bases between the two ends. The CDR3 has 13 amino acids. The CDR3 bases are TGCGCCAGCAGCCAAGATTATCACAATGAGCAGTTCTTC. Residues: CASSQDYHNEQFF.

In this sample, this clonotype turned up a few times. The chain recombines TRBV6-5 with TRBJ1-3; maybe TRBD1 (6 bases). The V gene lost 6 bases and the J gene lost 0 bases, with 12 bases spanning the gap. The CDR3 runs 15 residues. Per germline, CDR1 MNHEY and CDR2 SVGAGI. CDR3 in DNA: TGTGCCAGCAGGTCGAGGGGGTACTCTGGAAACACCATATATTTT. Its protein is CASRSRGYSGNTIYF.

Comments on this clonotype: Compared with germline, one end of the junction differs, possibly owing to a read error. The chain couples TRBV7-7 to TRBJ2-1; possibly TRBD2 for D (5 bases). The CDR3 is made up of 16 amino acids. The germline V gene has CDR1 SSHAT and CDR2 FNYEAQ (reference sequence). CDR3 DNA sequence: TGTGCTAGCAGCTTAGCGTACAGCGGAGGAGAGAATGAGCAGTTCTTC. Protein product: CASSLAYSGGENEQFF.

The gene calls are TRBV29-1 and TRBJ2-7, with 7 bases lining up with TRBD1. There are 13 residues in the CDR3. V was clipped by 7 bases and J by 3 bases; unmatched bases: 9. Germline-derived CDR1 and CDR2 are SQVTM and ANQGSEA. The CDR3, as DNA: TGCAGCGCCCTCCGACAGGGCGACTACGAGCAGTACTTC. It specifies CSALRQGDYEQYF.

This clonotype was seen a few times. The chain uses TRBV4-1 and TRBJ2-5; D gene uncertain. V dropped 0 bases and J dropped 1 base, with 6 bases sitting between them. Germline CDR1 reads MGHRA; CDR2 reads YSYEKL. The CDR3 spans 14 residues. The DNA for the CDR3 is TGCGCCAGCAGCCAAGATGAGCTCCAAGAGACCCAGTACTTC. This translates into CASSQDELQETQYF.

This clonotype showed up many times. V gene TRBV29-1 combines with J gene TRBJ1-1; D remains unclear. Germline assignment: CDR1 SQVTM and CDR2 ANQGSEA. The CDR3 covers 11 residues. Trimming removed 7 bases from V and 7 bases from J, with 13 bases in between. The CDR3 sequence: CSASIRSEAFF. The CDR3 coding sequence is TGCAGCGCCAGCATTAGGAGTGAAGCTTTCTTT.

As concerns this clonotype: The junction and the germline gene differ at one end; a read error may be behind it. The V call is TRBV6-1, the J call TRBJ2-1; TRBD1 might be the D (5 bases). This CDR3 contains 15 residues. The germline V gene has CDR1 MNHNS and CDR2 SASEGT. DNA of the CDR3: TGTGCCAACAGTGAAGTGGCAGGGATCTACAATGAGCAGTTCTTC. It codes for CANSEVAGIYNEQFF.

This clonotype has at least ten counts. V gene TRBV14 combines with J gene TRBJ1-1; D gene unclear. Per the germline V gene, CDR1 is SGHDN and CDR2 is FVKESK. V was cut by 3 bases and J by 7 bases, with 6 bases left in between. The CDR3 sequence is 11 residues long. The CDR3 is CASSQGFEAFF. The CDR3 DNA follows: TGTGCCAGCAGCCAGGGATTTGAAGCTTTCTTT.

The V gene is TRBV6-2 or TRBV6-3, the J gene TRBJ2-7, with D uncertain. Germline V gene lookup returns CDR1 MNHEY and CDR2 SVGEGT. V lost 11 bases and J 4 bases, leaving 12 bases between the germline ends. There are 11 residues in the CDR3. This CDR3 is CAGTTRYEQYF. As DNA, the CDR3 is TGTGCCGGCACGACGCGGTACGAGCAGTACTTC.

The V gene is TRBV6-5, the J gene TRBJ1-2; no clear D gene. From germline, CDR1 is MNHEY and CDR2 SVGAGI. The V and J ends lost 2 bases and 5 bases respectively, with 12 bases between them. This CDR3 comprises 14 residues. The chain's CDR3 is CASSYLGFGYGYTF. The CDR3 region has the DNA TGTGCCAGCAGTTACCTGGGGTTTGGGTATGGCTACACCTTC.

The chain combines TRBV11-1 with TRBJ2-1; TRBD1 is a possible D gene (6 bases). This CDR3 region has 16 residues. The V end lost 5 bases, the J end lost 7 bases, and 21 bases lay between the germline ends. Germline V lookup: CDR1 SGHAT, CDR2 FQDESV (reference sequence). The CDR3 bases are TGTGCCAGCAGCGGGCCGACAGGAGCCCTAGGGAATGAGCAGTTCTTC. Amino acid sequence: CASSGPTGALGNEQFF.

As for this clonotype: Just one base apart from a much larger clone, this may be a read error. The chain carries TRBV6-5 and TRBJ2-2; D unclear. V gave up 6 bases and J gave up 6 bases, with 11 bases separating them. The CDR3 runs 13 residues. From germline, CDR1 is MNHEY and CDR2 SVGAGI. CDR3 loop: CASSLSVAGELFF. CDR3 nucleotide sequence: TGTGCCAGCAGCCTAAGTGTGGCCGGGGAGCTGTTTTTT.